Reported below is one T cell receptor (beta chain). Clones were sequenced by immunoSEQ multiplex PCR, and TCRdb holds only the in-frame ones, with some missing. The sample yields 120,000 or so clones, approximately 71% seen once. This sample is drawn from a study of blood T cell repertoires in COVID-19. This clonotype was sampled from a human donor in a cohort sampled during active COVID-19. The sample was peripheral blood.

CDR3 loop: CAWSVGTRLEQYF. In nucleotides, the CDR3 is TGTGCCTGGAGTGTAGGAACTAGACTCGAGCAGTACTTC. V is TRBV30 and J is TRBJ2-7, with D tentatively TRBD2 (5 bases). The CDR3 is 13 amino acids. Germline assignment: CDR1 GTSNPN and CDR2 SVGIG (reference sequence). Trimming stripped 0 bases from V and 6 bases from J, with 12 bases between.